Listed below are T cell receptor beta chains from one sample, sequenced in a study of blood T cell repertoires in COVID-19. Clones were sequenced by immunoSEQ multiplex PCR, and TCRdb holds only the in-frame ones, with some missing. The profile shows 88,000 or so clones, around 79% of them singletons. The specimen sequenced was peripheral blood. The receptors come from a human donor in a cohort sampled during active COVID-19. Both conserved end residues are part of each CDR3. Fields, in order: CDR3 protein, CDR3 DNA, clone size, D gene, V gene, CDR3 length, J gene. The D gene is left open where the match is weak. Clone size is not always given. Where it is, it says once, few, many or a class for expanded clones.

CDR3: CASSIQARRELPNEKLFF; DNA: TGTGCCAGTAGTATACAGGCGCGCCGCGAGCTACCTAATGAAAAACTGTTTTTT; size: few; D: NA; V: TRBV19; length: 18; J: TRBJ1-4
CDR3: CASSVAENTGELFF; DNA: TGTGCCAGCAGTGTAGCGGAAAACACCGGGGAGCTGTTTTTT; size: NA; D: NA; V: TRBV25-1; length: 14; J: TRBJ2-2
CDR3: CAISDVAGQETQYF; DNA: TGTGCCATCAGTGATGTAGCAGGGCAAGAGACCCAGTACTTC; size: NA; D: NA; V: TRBV10-3; length: 14; J: TRBJ2-5
CDR3: CASSPTSGRTTDTQYF; DNA: TGTGCCAGCAGCCCGACTAGCGGGAGGACCACAGATACGCAGTATTTT; size: NA; D: TRBD2; V: TRBV5-4; length: 16; J: TRBJ2-3
CDR3: CASSPRGIQETQYF; DNA: TGTGCCAGCAGCCCCCGGGGGATCCAAGAGACCCAGTACTTC; size: NA; D: NA; V: TRBV7-8; length: 14; J: TRBJ2-5
CDR3: CASRRYPGDTGELFF; DNA: TGTGCCAGCAGACGATACCCCGGGGACACCGGGGAGCTGTTTTTT; size: NA; D: NA; V: TRBV6-6; length: 15; J: TRBJ2-2
CDR3: CASSLSPRGFQETQYF; DNA: TGTGCCAGCAGCTTATCTCCCAGGGGCTTCCAAGAGACCCAGTACTTC; size: NA; D: NA; V: TRBV7-6; length: 16; J: TRBJ2-5
CDR3: CASSLTGSNTGELFF; DNA: TGTGCCAGCAGCTTAACAGGGTCGAACACCGGGGAGCTGTTTTTT; size: NA; D: NA; V: TRBV11-2; length: 15; J: TRBJ2-2
CDR3: CASSLSLTEWGLDYGYTF; DNA: TGTGCCAGCAGTTTATCTTTGACAGAATGGGGTTTAGACTATGGCTACACCTTC; size: NA; D: NA; V: TRBV27; length: 18; J: TRBJ1-2
CDR3: CASSLAALAKNIQYF; DNA: TGTGCCAGCAGCTTAGCGGCTTTAGCCAAAAACATTCAGTACTTC; size: NA; D: NA; V: TRBV28; length: 15; J: TRBJ2-4
CDR3: CASSYSTGGPQDTQYF; DNA: TGTGCCAGCAGTTACTCGACGGGAGGGCCACAGGATACGCAGTATTTT; size: NA; D: TRBD2; V: TRBV6-5; length: 16; J: TRBJ2-3
CDR3: CSVRTGIGTEAFF; DNA: TGCAGCGTTCGAACAGGGATCGGCACTGAAGCTTTCTTT; size: NA; D: NA; V: TRBV29-1; length: 13; J: TRBJ1-1
CDR3: CASSPQIAGVYNEQFF; DNA: TGTGCCAGCAGCCCCCAGATAGCGGGGGTATACAATGAGCAGTTCTTC; size: NA; D: TRBD2; V: TRBV7-3; length: 16; J: TRBJ2-1
CDR3: CASSLGRVGTIDTQYF; DNA: TGTGCCAGCAGCTTAGGGCGGGTCGGGACAATAGATACGCAGTATTTT; size: NA; D: NA; V: TRBV7-2; length: 16; J: TRBJ2-3
CDR3: CASRTGRATDTQYF; DNA: TGTGCCAGCAGAACCGGGCGGGCGACAGATACGCAGTATTTT; size: NA; D: NA; V: TRBV6-5; length: 14; J: TRBJ2-3
CDR3: CASSGTGSGTEAFF; DNA: TGTGCCAGCTCAGGGACAGGGAGTGGCACTGAAGCTTTCTTT; size: NA; D: TRBD1; V: TRBV18; length: 14; J: TRBJ1-1
CDR3: CASRPRGQIGGYTF; DNA: TGTGCCAGCAGGCCCAGGGGACAGATCGGAGGCTACACCTTC; size: NA; D: TRBD1; V: TRBV9; length: 14; J: TRBJ1-2
CDR3: CASSLALIEETQYF; DNA: TGTGCCAGCAGCTTAGCATTGATAGAAGAGACCCAGTACTTC; size: few; D: NA; V: TRBV7-9; length: 14; J: TRBJ2-5
CDR3: CAWIRTGNNSPLHF; DNA: TGTGCCTGGATCCGGACAGGGAATAATTCACCCCTCCACTTT; size: NA; D: TRBD1; V: TRBV30; length: 14; J: TRBJ1-6
CDR3: CASSSGIPFHTQYF; DNA: TGTGCCAGCAGCTCCGGGATCCCCTTCCATACGCAGTATTTT; size: NA; D: NA; V: TRBV5-5; length: 14; J: TRBJ2-3
CDR3: CATSRGGAIVTDTQYF; DNA: TGTGCCACCAGCAGAGGCGGAGCTATCGTAACAGATACGCAGTATTTT; size: once; D: NA; V: TRBV15; length: 16; J: TRBJ2-3
CDR3: CASSHQALAALVEQFF; DNA: TGTGCCAGCAGCCACCAAGCGCTAGCGGCCCTCGTTGAGCAGTTCTTC; size: NA; D: TRBD2; V: TRBV3-1/TRBV3-2; length: 16; J: TRBJ2-1
CDR3: CASSPSGRGETQYF; DNA: TGTGCCAGTAGTCCTAGCGGGAGAGGGGAGACCCAGTACTTC; size: NA; D: TRBD2; V: TRBV19; length: 14; J: TRBJ2-5
CDR3: CASSQAYPGTEAFF; DNA: TGTGCCAGCAGCCAAGCCTATCCGGGTACTGAAGCTTTCTTT; size: NA; D: NA; V: TRBV4-2; length: 14; J: TRBJ1-1
CDR3: CAISESPMGLAAFPYNEQFF; DNA: TGTGCCATCAGTGAGTCCCCAATGGGACTAGCGGCTTTCCCCTACAATGAGCAGTTCTTC; size: NA; D: TRBD2; V: TRBV10-3; length: 20; J: TRBJ2-1
CDR3: CASSREGGDSAYGYTF; DNA: TGTGCCAGCAGCCGAGAGGGAGGTGACAGTGCTTATGGCTACACCTTC; size: NA; D: NA; V: TRBV4-2; length: 16; J: TRBJ1-2
CDR3: CASSYSNSGGYEQYF; DNA: TGTGCCAGCAGTTACTCGAATTCAGGGGGCTACGAGCAGTACTTC; size: few; D: TRBD1; V: TRBV6-6; length: 15; J: TRBJ2-7
CDR3: CASSLRTGRTEAFF; DNA: TGTGCCAGCAGCTTAAGGACAGGGCGAACTGAAGCTTTCTTT; size: NA; D: TRBD1; V: TRBV7-2; length: 14; J: TRBJ1-1
CDR3: CASRPAGYTGELFF; DNA: TGTGCCAGCAGGCCGGCGGGGTACACCGGGGAGCTGTTTTTT; size: once; D: NA; V: TRBV28; length: 14; J: TRBJ2-2